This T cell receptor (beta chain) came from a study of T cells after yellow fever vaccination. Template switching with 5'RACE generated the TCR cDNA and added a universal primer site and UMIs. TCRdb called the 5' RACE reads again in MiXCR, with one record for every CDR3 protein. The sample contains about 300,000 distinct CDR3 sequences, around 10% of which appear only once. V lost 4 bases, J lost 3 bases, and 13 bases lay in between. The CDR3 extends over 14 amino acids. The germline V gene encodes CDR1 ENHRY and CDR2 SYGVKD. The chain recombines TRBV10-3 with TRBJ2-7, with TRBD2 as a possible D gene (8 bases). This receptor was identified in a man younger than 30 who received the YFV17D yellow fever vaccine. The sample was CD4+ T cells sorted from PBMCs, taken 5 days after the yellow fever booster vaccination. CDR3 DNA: TGTGCCATCAGTGCGGGAGGGGGCGGCTACGAGCAGTACGTC. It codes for CAISAGGGGYEQYV.